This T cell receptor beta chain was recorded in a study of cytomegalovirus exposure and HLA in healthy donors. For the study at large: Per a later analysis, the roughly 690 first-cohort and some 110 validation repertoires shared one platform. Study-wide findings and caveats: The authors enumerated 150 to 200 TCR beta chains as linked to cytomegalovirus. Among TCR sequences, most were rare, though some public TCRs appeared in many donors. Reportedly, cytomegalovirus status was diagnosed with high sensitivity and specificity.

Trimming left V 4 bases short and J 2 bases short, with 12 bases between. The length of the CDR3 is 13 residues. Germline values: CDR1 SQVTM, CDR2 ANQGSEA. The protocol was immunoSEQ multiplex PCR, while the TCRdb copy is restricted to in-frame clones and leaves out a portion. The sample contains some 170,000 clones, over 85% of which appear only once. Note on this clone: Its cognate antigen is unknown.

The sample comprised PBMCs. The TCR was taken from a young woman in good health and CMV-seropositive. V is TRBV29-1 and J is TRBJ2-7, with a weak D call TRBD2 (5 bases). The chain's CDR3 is CSVVGSGPYEQYF. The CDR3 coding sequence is TGCAGCGTTGTAGGCAGCGGCCCCTACGAGCAGTACTTC.